Presented here are 13 T cell receptor beta chains from one specimen sequenced in a study of OX40 agonist ivuxolimab in advanced cancers. TCRdb's table, derived via immunoSEQ multiplex PCR, lists solely in-frame clones and lacks some. The data contain about 94,000 clones, more than 75% of them singletons. The sequences come from CD4+ or CD8+ T cells sorted from blood, collected in a trial of the OX40 agonist ivuxolimab. These TCRs come from an adult with an advanced solid tumor such as melanoma, head and neck, liver or kidney cancer.

The rearrangement uses TRBV27 and TRBJ2-7; D uncertain. Germline V gene lookup returns CDR1 MNHEY and CDR2 SMNVEV (reference sequence). Trimming removed 3 bases from V and 6 bases from J, with 3 bases in between. This CDR3 is 10 amino acids long. The CDR3 is CASSFTEQYF. CDR3 coding DNA: TGTGCCAGCAGTTTTACCGAGCAGTACTTC.

This chain connects TRBV5-4 to TRBJ2-5, with TRBD2 matching 9 bases. The germline CDR1 and CDR2 sequences are SGHNT and YYREEE (reference sequence). The CDR3 runs to 15 residues. The J segment lost 11 bases and the V segment lost 0 bases, leaving 11 bases of the junction unmatched. This CDR3 is CASSLALAGTNGQYF. The CDR3, as DNA: TGTGCCAGCAGCTTGGCGCTAGCGGGGACGAACGGGCAGTACTTC. The variable domain in full, completed from reference TRBV5-4 and TRBJ2-5, reads ETGVTQSPTHLIKTRGQQVTLRCSSQSGHNTVSWYQQALGQGPQFIFQYYREEENGRGNFPPRFSGLQFPNYSSELNVNALELDDSALYLCASSLALAGTNGQYFGPGTRLLVL.

The J gene is TRBJ2-7, the V gene TRBV6-5; 10 nucleotides align to TRBD1. The CDR3 length is 14 residues. With 11 bases clipped from V and 4 bases from J, the junction kept 11 bases outside the gene matches. Germline V gene sequence: CDR1 MNHEY, CDR2 SVGAGI. The CDR3 DNA sequence: TGTGCCGCCGACCCGGGACAGGGGCTTTACGAGCAGTACTTC. Translated, it gives CAADPGQGLYEQYF.

The V and J genes are TRBV30 and TRBJ2-3; 8 bases match TRBD1. In germline, CDR1 is GTSNPN, CDR2 SVGIG (reference sequence). CDR3 size: 15 residues. With 5 bases clipped from V and 0 bases from J, the junction kept 7 bases outside the gene matches. The DNA of the CDR3 is TGTGCCTGGCGACAGGGGAGAGGAAGCACAGATACGCAGTATTTT. The encoded protein is CAWRQGRGSTDTQYF.

The gene calls are TRBV30 and TRBJ2-5; weak D call: TRBD1 (6 bases). V was trimmed by 2 bases and J by 2 bases, leaving 9 bases between them. Germline V gene data show CDR1 as GTSNPN and CDR2 as SVGIG (reference sequence). The CDR3 runs 13 residues. CDR3 residues: CAWSNRVQETQYF. The CDR3 DNA is TGTGCCTGGAGTAACAGGGTTCAAGAGACCCAGTACTTC.

The rearrangement uses TRBV4-1 and TRBJ2-5; D not certain. The CDR3 covers 14 residues. Germline assignment: CDR1 MGHRA and CDR2 YSYEKL. Trimming took off 0 bases at V and 3 bases at J, with 8 bases between the two ends. This CDR3 is CASSQESLKETQYF. CDR3 sequence (DNA): TGCGCCAGCAGCCAAGAAAGCCTAAAAGAGACCCAGTACTTC.

The chain employs TRBV7-9 and TRBJ2-1; D might be TRBD2 (7 bases). V was cut by 7 bases and J by 2 bases, with 15 bases left in between. Per germline, CDR1 SEHNR and CDR2 FQNEAQ (reference sequence). The CDR3 is 15 amino acids. CDR3 residues: CASTPRGTTYNEQFF. CDR3 sequence (DNA): TGTGCCAGCACCCCTAGGGGGACTACCTACAATGAGCAGTTCTTC.

The chain couples TRBV29-1 to TRBJ1-2, with D uncertain. This CDR3 has 13 residues. Looked up from germline, CDR1 is SQVTM and CDR2 is ANQGSEA. Trimming took off 7 bases at V and 0 bases at J, with 12 bases between the two ends. The CDR3: CSAYTGPNYGYTF. In DNA form, the CDR3 reads TGCAGCGCTTATACCGGGCCTAACTATGGCTACACCTTC.

The chain's CDR3 is CASSVASRGLAHEQYF. The CDR3 region has the DNA TGTGCCAGCAGCGTAGCGTCCAGAGGGCTAGCGCACGAGCAGTACTTC. This chain connects TRBV9 to TRBJ2-7; D is perhaps TRBD2 (6 bases). CDR1 is SGDLS, CDR2 YYNGEE, per germline. The V end lost 0 bases, the J end lost 5 bases, and 18 bases lay between the germline ends. This CDR3 comprises 16 residues.

CDR3 coding DNA: TGTGCCAGCAGCCCCACGGGGAGAACTAATGAAAAACTGTTTTTT. Its translation: CASSPTGRTNEKLFF. This chain joins TRBV7-9 and TRBJ1-4; no clear D. The CDR3 loop spans 15 amino acids. Germline values: CDR1 SEHNR, CDR2 FQNEAQ (reference sequence). Trimming pared 5 bases from V and 1 base from J, leaving 11 bases between.

The rearrangement uses TRBV7-9 and TRBJ2-7; 12 bases are shared with TRBD1. There are 16 residues in the CDR3. Germline CDR1 and CDR2: SEHNR and FQNEAQ (reference sequence). Trimming at V came to 1 base and at J to 6 bases, leaving 7 bases not matched to a gene. Written as DNA, the CDR3 is TGTGCCAGCAGCTTAGATGGCGGGACAGGGGGCGTCGAGCAGTACTTC. This encodes CASSLDGGTGGVEQYF.

This chain links TRBV5-1 with TRBJ2-2; no reliable D call. Trimming removed 0 bases from V and 2 bases from J, with 5 bases in between. CDR1 and CDR2 from the germline V gene are SGHRS and YFSETQ. CDR3 size: 14 residues. Here the CDR3 DNA reads TGCGCCAGCAGCTTGGCTAGTAACACCGGGGAGCTGTTTTTT. This sequence encodes CASSLASNTGELFF.

This chain connects TRBV18 to TRBJ2-1; D could derive from TRBD1 or TRBD2 (5 bases each). Trimming took off 3 bases at V and 3 bases at J, with 18 bases between the two ends. Germline CDR1 reads KGHSH; CDR2 reads LQKENI. The CDR3 totals 17 residues. The CDR3 reads CASSPTLGTVIYNEQFF. In DNA, the CDR3 is TGTGCCAGCTCACCGACGTTAGGGACCGTCATCTACAATGAGCAGTTCTTC.